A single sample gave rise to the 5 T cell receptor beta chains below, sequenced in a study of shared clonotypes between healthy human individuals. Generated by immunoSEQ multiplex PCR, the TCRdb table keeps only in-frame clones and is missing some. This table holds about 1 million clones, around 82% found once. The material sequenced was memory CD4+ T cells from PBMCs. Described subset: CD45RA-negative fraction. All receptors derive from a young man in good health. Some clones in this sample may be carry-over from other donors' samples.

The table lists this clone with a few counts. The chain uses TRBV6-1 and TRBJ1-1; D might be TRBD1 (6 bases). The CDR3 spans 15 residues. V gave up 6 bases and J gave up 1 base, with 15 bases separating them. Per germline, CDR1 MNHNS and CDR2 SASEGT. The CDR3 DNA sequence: TGTGCCAGCAGAGGGGGGCAAAGACAGAACACTGAAGCTTTCTTT. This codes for CASRGGQRQNTEAFF.

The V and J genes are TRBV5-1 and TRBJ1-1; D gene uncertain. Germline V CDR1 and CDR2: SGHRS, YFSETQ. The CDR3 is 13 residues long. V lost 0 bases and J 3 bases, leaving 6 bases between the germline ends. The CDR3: CASSLVSDTEAFF. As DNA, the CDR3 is TGCGCCAGCAGCTTGGTATCTGACACTGAAGCTTTCTTT.

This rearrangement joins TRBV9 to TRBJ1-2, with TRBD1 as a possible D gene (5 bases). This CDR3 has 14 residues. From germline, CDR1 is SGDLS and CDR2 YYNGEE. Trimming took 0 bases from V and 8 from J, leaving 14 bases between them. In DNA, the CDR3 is TGTGCCAGCAGCGTAGCCCCCAGGGAGGGAGGCTACACCTTC. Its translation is CASSVAPREGGYTF.

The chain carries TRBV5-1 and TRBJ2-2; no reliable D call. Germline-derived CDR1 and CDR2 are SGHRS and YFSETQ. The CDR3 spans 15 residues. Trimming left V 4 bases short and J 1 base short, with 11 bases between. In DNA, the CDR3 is TGCGCCAGCAGCCTGCTCCCAGGGAACACCGGGGAGCTGTTTTTT. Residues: CASSLLPGNTGELFF.

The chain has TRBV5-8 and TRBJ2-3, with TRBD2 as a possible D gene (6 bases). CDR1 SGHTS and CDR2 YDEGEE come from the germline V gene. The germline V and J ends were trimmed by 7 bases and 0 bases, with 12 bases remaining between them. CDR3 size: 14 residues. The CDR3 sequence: CASRRAGSTDTQYF. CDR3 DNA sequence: TGTGCCAGCCGTCGGGCGGGAAGCACAGATACGCAGTATTTT. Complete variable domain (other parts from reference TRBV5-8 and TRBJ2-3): EAGVTQSPTHLIKTRGQQATLRCSPISGHTSVYWYQQALGLGLQFLLWYDEGEERNRGNFPPRFSGRQFPNYSSELNVNALELEDSALYLCASRRAGSTDTQYFGPGTRLTVL.